This TCR beta chain was obtained from a study of TIL therapy for anti-PD-1-resistant metastatic lung cancer. The immunoSEQ assay was v3. Sequencing depth was approximately 1.8 million read pairs for survey level, about 5-6 million for deep. The table came from immunoSEQ multiplex PCR; TCRdb's copy has only in-frame clones and leaves some out. The table has thousands of clones, approximately 87% seen once. V was shortened by 7 bases and J by 0 bases, with 13 bases between the two germline ends. Looked up from germline, CDR1 is LNHDA and CDR2 is SQIVND (reference sequence). The CDR3 is 15 amino acids. Time point noted: pre-treatment sample, taken before nivolumab and TIL therapy. Tumor tissue came from excised metastases, mostly pleural nodules or supraclavicular lymph nodes.

The clonotype comes from a person between 30 and 80 years old with non-small cell lung cancer. The input for sequencing was tumor tissue, taken at baseline. V is TRBV19 and J is TRBJ1-3; D uncertain. CDR3 protein: CASIGLHRSGNTIYF. CDR3 nucleotide sequence: TGTGCCAGTATTGGCTTACACCGCTCTGGAAACACCATATATTTT.